The clone carrying this T cell receptor beta chain was seen more than once but under ten times. These data are taken from a study of blood T cells in healthy people across ages. For the second PCR, which ran for about 7 to 11 cycles, a sample-barcoded 5' primer and a J-beta primer mix were used. TCRdb independently ran MiXCR on the 5' RACE reads; one entry per CDR3 protein. This table holds approximately 880,000 distinct CDR3 sequences, around 46% found once. The CDR3 runs 16 residues. The individuals who served as donors were healthy Caucasians living in Russia, aged about 6 to 90. RNA extraction gave at least 6 micrograms of total RNA per sample.

This clonotype was obtained from a man in his thirties or forties in good health. The chain has TRBV21-1 and TRBJ2-7; the DNA was not compared with TRBD1, the D call given in the table. TRBV21-1 is a listed pseudogene. Specimen: blood. The CDR3 loop reads CASSKPFGTGGYEQYF. CDR3 coding DNA: TGTGCCAGCAGCAAACCCTTCGGGACAGGGGGCTACGAGCAGTACTTC.